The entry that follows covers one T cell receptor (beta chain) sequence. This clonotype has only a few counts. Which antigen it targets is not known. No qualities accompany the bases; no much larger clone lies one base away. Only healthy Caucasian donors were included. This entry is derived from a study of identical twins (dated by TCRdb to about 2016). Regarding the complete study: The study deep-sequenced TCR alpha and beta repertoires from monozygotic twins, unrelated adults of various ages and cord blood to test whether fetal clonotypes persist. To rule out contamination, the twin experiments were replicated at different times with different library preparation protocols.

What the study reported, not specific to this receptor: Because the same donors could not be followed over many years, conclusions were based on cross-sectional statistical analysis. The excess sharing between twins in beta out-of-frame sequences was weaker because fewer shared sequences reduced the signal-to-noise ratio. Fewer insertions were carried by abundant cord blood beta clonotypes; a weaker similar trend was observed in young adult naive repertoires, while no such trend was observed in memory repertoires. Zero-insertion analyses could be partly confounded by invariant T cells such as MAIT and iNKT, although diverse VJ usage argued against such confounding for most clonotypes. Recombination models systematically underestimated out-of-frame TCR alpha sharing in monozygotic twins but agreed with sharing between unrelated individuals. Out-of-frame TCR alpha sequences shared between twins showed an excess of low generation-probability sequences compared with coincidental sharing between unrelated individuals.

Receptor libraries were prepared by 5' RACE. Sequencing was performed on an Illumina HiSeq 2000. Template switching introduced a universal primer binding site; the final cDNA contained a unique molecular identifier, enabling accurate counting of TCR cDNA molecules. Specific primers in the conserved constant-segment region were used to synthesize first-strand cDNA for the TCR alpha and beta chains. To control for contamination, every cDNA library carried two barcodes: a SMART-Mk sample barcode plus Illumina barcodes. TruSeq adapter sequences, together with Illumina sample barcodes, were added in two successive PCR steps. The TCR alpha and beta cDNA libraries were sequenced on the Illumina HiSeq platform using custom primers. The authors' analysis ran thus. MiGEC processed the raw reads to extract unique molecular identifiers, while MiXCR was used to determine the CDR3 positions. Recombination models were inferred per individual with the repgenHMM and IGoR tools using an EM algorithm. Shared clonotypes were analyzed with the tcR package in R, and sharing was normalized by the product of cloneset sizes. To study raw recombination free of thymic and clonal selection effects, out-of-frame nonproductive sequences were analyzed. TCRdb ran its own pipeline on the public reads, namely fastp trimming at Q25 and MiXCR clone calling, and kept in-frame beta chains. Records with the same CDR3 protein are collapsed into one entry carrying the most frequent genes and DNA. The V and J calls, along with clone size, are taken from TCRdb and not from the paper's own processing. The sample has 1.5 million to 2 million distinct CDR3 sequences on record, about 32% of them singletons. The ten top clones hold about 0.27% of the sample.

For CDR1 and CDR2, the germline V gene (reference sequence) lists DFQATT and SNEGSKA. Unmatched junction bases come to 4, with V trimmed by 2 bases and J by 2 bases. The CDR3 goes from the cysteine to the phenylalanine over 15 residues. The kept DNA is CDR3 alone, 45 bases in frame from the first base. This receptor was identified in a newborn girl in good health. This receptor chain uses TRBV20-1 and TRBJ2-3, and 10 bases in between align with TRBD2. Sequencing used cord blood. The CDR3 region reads CSARSSGGATDTQYF. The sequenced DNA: TGCAGTGCTAGATCAAGCGGGGGGGCCACAGATACGCAGTATTTT.